The 25 T cell receptor beta chains in this list originate from one sample, sequenced in a study of T cell responses to AZD1222 COVID-19 vaccine (dated by TCRdb to 2020 to 2023). In the paper's terms, the time point label means: baseline before first vaccination. Libraries were prepared through the immunoSEQ multiplex PCR assay. This immuneACCESS table, as held by TCRdb, lists in-frame sequences with V and J called but not all clones. Of the missing ones, under half trace to an unresolved V gene in checked studies; the others have no known cause. The sample records about 140,000 clones, around nine tenths of which are singletons. The ten largest make up about 1.9% of the sample. The sequencing used peripheral blood, collected on day 0 of AZD1222 vaccination. These receptors were obtained from an adult in good health.

This clone was counted a single time. The chain links TRBV6-5 to TRBJ1-4, with TRBD1 as a possible D gene (5 bases). Trimming removed 6 bases at V and 6 bases at J, with 11 bases between. Looked up from germline, CDR1 is MNHEY and CDR2 is SVGAGI. CDR3 length equals 13 residues. CDR3 protein: CASSDGGYEKLFF. CDR3 bases: TGTGCCAGCAGCGATGGGGGTTATGAAAAACTGTTTTTT.

The chain links TRBV18 to TRBJ1-2; tentatively, D is TRBD1 (5 bases). V was cut by 3 bases and J by 4 bases, with 15 bases left in between. This CDR3 spans 15 amino acids. CDR1 and CDR2 (germline): KGHSH, LQKENI. The CDR3 loop reads CASSPITQGIYGYTF. The CDR3 DNA reads TGTGCCAGCTCACCTATAACCCAGGGTATCTATGGCTACACCTTC. The whole variable domain, remainder taken from reference TRBV18 and TRBJ1-2, is NAGVMQNPRHLVRRRGQEARLRCSPMKGHSHVYWYRQLPEEGLKFMVYLQKENIIDESGMPKERFSAEFPKEGPSILRIQQVVRGDSAAYFCASSPITQGIYGYTFGSGTRLTVV.

This clone has a handful of counts. The CDR3 reads CAWMDRETEAFF. The DNA of the CDR3 is TGTGCCTGGATGGACAGGGAAACCGAAGCTTTCTTT. The chain has TRBV30 and TRBJ1-1; 8 bases are shared with TRBD1. From germline, CDR1 is GTSNPN and CDR2 SVGIG (reference sequence). Trimming cost V 4 bases and J 8 bases; bases outside gene matches: 6. There are 12 residues in the CDR3. The full variable domain, rest sourced from reference TRBV30 and TRBJ1-1, is SQTIHQWPATLVQPVGSPLSLECTVEGTSNPNLYWYRQAAGRGLQLLFYSVGIGQISSEVPQNLSASRPQDRQFILSSKKLLLSDSGFYLCAWMDRETEAFFGQGTRLTVV.

The rearrangement uses TRBV3-1 (or the pseudogene TRBV3-2) and TRBJ1-2; D uncertain. V lost 2 bases and J lost 4, with 2 bases in between. CDR3 length: 11 residues. Germline V gene sequence: CDR1 LGHDT, CDR2 YNNKEL (reference sequence). This chain's CDR3 is CASSQSYGYTF. The CDR3 nucleotides are TGTGCCAGCAGCCAATCCTATGGCTACACCTTC.

The V call is TRBV20-1, the J call TRBJ2-7; no firm D call. Germline assignment: CDR1 DFQATT and CDR2 SNEGSKA (reference sequence). This CDR3 comprises 14 residues. With 5 bases removed from V and 0 bases from J, the gap between germline ends came to 14 bases. CDR3 sequence reads: CSARGIYHSYEQYF. The CDR3 region has the DNA TGCAGTGCTCGTGGGATCTATCACTCCTACGAGCAGTACTTC.

The rearrangement uses TRBV2 and TRBJ2-7; D is ambiguous. CDR3 size: 12 residues. Deletions cut 0 bases from V and 2 bases from J, with 2 bases between. Germline V gene sequence: CDR1 SNHLY, CDR2 FYNNEI. CDR3 nucleotide sequence: TGTGCCAGCAGTGAAGCGACCTACGAGCAGTACTTC. It translates to CASSEATYEQYF.

CDR3 loop: CASDRGYQPQHF. The CDR3 bases are TGTGCCAGCGACAGGGGTTATCAGCCCCAGCATTTT. The chain joins TRBV6-5 to TRBJ1-5; 8 bases line up with TRBD1. This CDR3 spans 12 amino acids. The germline V gene encodes CDR1 MNHEY and CDR2 SVGAGI. J gave up 5 bases and V 8 bases, and 2 bases lay outside the gene matches.

The rearrangement uses TRBV7-9 and TRBJ1-4, with D perhaps TRBD1 (5 bases). This CDR3 has 13 amino acids. Germline CDR1 and CDR2: SEHNR and FQNEAQ (reference sequence). V was clipped by 8 bases and J by 3 bases, with 10 bases between them. The CDR3 sequence is CASRGASNEKLFF. The CDR3, as DNA: TGTGCCAGCCGAGGGGCCTCTAATGAAAAACTGTTTTTT. The whole variable domain, filled in from reference TRBV7-9 and TRBJ1-4, reads DTGVSQNPRHKITKRGQNVTFRCDPISEHNRLYWYRQTLGQGPEFLTYFQNEAQLEKSRLLSDRFSAERPKGSFSTLEIQRTEQGDSAMYLCASRGASNEKLFFGSGTQLSVL.

This clone was found a few times. The chain employs TRBV7-2 and TRBJ2-3; D is possibly TRBD2 (6 bases). The CDR3 has 13 residues. V was shortened by 4 bases and J by 7 bases, with 12 bases between the two germline ends. Germline V gives CDR1 SGHTA, CDR2 FQGNSA. This CDR3 is CASSSRLVNTQYF. The CDR3 nucleotides are TGTGCCAGCAGCTCTAGACTAGTGAATACGCAGTATTTT.

The chain links TRBV25-1 to TRBJ1-5, with 12 positions matching TRBD1. Germline V gives CDR1 MGHDK, CDR2 SYGVNS. V lost 3 bases and J lost 7; bases outside the gene matches: 7. CDR3 length: 16 residues. This chain's CDR3 is CASSDSGTGGPQPQHF. The CDR3, as DNA: TGTGCCAGCAGTGACTCCGGGACAGGGGGCCCCCAGCCCCAGCATTTT.

The chain combines TRBV12-5 with TRBJ1-1; D might be TRBD1 (5 bases). This CDR3 is built from 17 residues. Between the trimmed V and J ends, which lost 1 base and 4 bases, there was a span of 19 bases. Germline CDR1 is LGHNT and CDR2 is FRNRAP. The DNA for the CDR3 is TGTGCTAGTGGTTTGGACAGGTTGGGGGTAAGGGGCACTGAAGCTTTCTTT. Protein product: CASGLDRLGVRGTEAFF.

The V and J genes are TRBV19 and TRBJ2-1; 12 nucleotides align to TRBD2. The CDR3 covers 16 residues. Trimming took 5 bases from V and 8 from J; bases not matched to a gene: 10. Germline V gene data show CDR1 as LNHDA and CDR2 as SQIVND (reference sequence). The CDR3 reads CASSVPRLAGVYEQFF. The DNA for the CDR3 is TGTGCCAGTAGTGTCCCACGACTAGCGGGAGTTTATGAGCAGTTCTTC.

The rearrangement uses TRBV5-4 and TRBJ2-7; possible D gene TRBD2, 5 bases. CDR1 and CDR2 (germline): SGHNT, YYREEE (reference sequence). The CDR3 extends over 12 amino acids. The V and J ends lost 2 bases and 7 bases respectively, with 10 bases between them. The CDR3 sequence is CASSFLREEQYF. The CDR3 DNA sequence: TGTGCCAGCAGCTTTTTAAGGGAGGAGCAGTACTTC. The variable domain in full, completed from reference TRBV5-4 and TRBJ2-7, reads ETGVTQSPTHLIKTRGQQVTLRCSSQSGHNTVSWYQQALGQGPQFIFQYYREEENGRGNFPPRFSGLQFPNYSSELNVNALELDDSALYLCASSFLREEQYFGPGTRLTVT.

The V and J genes are TRBV5-1 and TRBJ1-5; no definite D call. Germline V lookup: CDR1 SGHRS, CDR2 YFSETQ. Trimming pared 0 bases from V and 7 bases from J, leaving 11 bases between. This CDR3 region has 14 residues. CDR3 nucleotide sequence: TGCGCCAGCAGCTTGGAGGCCGGCGGACAGCCCCAGCATTTT. This translates into CASSLEAGGQPQHF.

The chain combines TRBV4-2 with TRBJ1-3; D gene uncertain. The germline gives CDR1 LGHNA, CDR2 YNFKEQ. V was pared by 0 bases and J by 0 bases, with 15 bases between. This CDR3 has 18 amino acids. CDR3 protein: CASSQDGGPISSGNTIYF. As DNA, the CDR3 is TGTGCCAGCAGCCAAGACGGAGGACCCATTAGCTCTGGAAACACCATATATTTT.

This clone was recorded only once. The chain recombines TRBV2 with TRBJ2-7; a weak D match, TRBD1 (5 bases). The CDR3 loop spans 15 amino acids. V was trimmed by 6 bases and J by 6 bases, leaving 21 bases between them. Per the germline V gene, CDR1 is SNHLY and CDR2 is FYNNEI. In DNA, the CDR3 is TGTGCCAGCAGCCCCAGGGCTGGTCAAATACTCGAGCAGTACTTC. It yields the protein CASSPRAGQILEQYF.

This chain joins TRBV23-1 and TRBJ1-5; 9 bases map to TRBD1. TRBV23-1 has ORF status, its function being uncertain. This CDR3 is 18 amino acids long. The trim removed 2 bases at V and 3 bases at J, leaving 11 bases unmatched. CDR3 coding DNA: TGCGCCAGCAGTCAAAATTCAAGGACAGGGGTACCCAATCAGCCCCAGCATTTT. It codes for CASSQNSRTGVPNQPQHF.

This rearrangement joins TRBV5-8 to TRBJ1-1; no definite D call. Germline-derived CDR1 and CDR2 are SGHTS and YDEGEE. The V and J ends lost 1 base and 0 bases respectively, with 10 bases between them. The CDR3 loop spans 15 amino acids. The CDR3 nucleotides read TGTGCCAGCAGCTTGTCAGATCATCTGAACACTGAAGCTTTCTTT. It translates to CASSLSDHLNTEAFF. The full variable domain, its missing parts supplied by reference TRBV5-8 and TRBJ1-1, is EAGVTQSPTHLIKTRGQQATLRCSPISGHTSVYWYQQALGLGLQFLLWYDEGEERNRGNFPPRFSGRQFPNYSSELNVNALELEDSALYLCASSLSDHLNTEAFFGQGTRLTVV.

In its sample, this clone was seen once. The rearrangement links TRBV19 to TRBJ1-2, with D unresolved. The V and J ends lost 1 base and 4 bases respectively, with 13 bases between them. This CDR3 has 15 residues. Germline V gene sequence: CDR1 LNHDA, CDR2 SQIVND (reference sequence). DNA for the CDR3: TGTGCCAGTAGTATAGTCCCCTCCCCTCGCTATGGCTACACCTTC. Translated, it gives CASSIVPSPRYGYTF. The complete variable domain, with remaining parts taken from reference TRBV19 and TRBJ1-2, reads DGGITQSPKYLFRKEGQNVTLSCEQNLNHDAMYWYRQDPGQGLRLIYYSQIVNDFQKGDIAEGYSVSREKKESFPLTVTSAQKNPTAFYLCASSIVPSPRYGYTFGSGTRLTVV.

This rearrangement joins TRBV25-1 to TRBJ1-4; 7 positions match TRBD1. The trim removed 5 bases at V and 8 bases at J, leaving 14 bases unmatched. The CDR3 covers 16 residues. The V gene's germline CDR1 is MGHDK and CDR2 SYGVNS. This CDR3 is CASSSLGNRGAEKLFF. In DNA, the CDR3 is TGTGCCAGCAGTAGTCTTGGGAACAGGGGCGCGGAAAAACTGTTTTTT.

CDR3 in DNA: TGTGCCAGCAGCTTTCAGGGGGCGAATACTGAAGCTTTCTTT. As protein: CASSFQGANTEAFF. The rearrangement uses TRBV7-2 and TRBJ1-1, with 8 bases aligning to TRBD1. Germline CDR1 SGHTA, CDR2 FQGNSA. Trimming cost V 3 bases and J 5 bases; bases outside gene matches: 5. The CDR3 runs 14 residues. Combining the CDR3 with reference TRBV7-2 and TRBJ1-1 gives the whole variable domain GAGVSQSPSNKVTEKGKDVELRCDPISGHTALYWYRQSLGQGLEFLIYFQGNSAPDKSGLPSDRFSAERTGGSVSTLTIQRTQQEDSAVYLCASSFQGANTEAFFGQGTRLTVV.

This chain uses TRBV6-2 or TRBV6-3 with TRBJ2-3, with TRBD2 identical over 15 bases. Per the germline V gene, CDR1 is MNHEY and CDR2 is SVGEGT. This CDR3 region has 20 residues. V lost 2 bases to trimming and J lost 2 bases; unmatched junction nucleotides: 11. CDR3 sequence: CASSYPGTSGRRIHTDTQYF. In DNA, the CDR3 is TGTGCCAGCAGTTACCCCGGGACTAGCGGGAGGAGGATACACACAGATACGCAGTATTTT.

The rearrangement links TRBV5-6 to TRBJ2-7; 8 positions match TRBD2. CDR3 length: 15 residues. Trimming took 4 bases from V and 9 from J; bases not matched to a gene: 15. CDR1 SGHDT and CDR2 YYEEEE come from the germline V gene. CDR3 sequence reads: CASSLRGGNYEPQYF. The CDR3 bases are TGTGCCAGCAGCCTCCGGGGGGGGAACTACGAGCCGCAGTACTTC.

The CDR3 loop reads CASSQTSGVGYEQYF. CDR3 DNA: TGTGCCAGCAGCCAAACTAGCGGTGTTGGGTACGAGCAGTACTTC. The J gene is TRBJ2-7, the V gene TRBV3-1 (or the pseudogene TRBV3-2); 8 bases align to TRBD2. The trim removed 2 bases at V and 4 bases at J, leaving 7 bases unmatched. Germline CDR1 reads LGHDT; CDR2 reads YNNKEL (reference sequence). The CDR3 is made up of 15 amino acids.

The J gene is TRBJ2-5, the V gene TRBV28; weak D call: TRBD1 (5 bases). The ends were cut back, 4 bases at V and 3 bases at J, with 12 bases in the middle. Germline V gene sequence: CDR1 MDHEN, CDR2 SYDVKM. The CDR3 has 14 amino acids. CDR3 DNA sequence: TGTGCCAGCAGTTCGACAGCGTATGAAGAGACCCAGTACTTC. Translation gives CASSSTAYEETQYF.